This TCR beta chain emerged from a study of blood T cell repertoires in COVID-19 (TCRdb year 2020). Regarding the research as a whole: Samples covering the acute and convalescent phases of COVID-19 were provided by collaborators in the United States, Italy and Spain. The prospective study material was composed of cDNA or gDNA derived from T cells, B-cell-depleted T cells, or PBMCs. Deeply sampled blood TCRbeta repertoires from subjects exposed to, actively infected with, or recovered from COVID-19 were included in the dataset. A freely available public database, intended as a resource for researchers studying the immune response to SARS-CoV-2, is where the repertoires were released. Samples came from the ongoing ImmuneRACE study (first 160 participants) plus 1,254 subjects from 6 global collaborators. The sample metadata nearly always contained a de-identified subject ID, COVID-19 status, age in years and sex. HLA class I and class II types, where available, came from metadata supplied by the sample provider rather than from assay-based typing. Points the paper makes about the study in general: How much clinical and demographic metadata was included differed by source and by participant, and the metadata was provided uncurated.

A second Seattle source provided samples from volunteer blood donors who had recovered from COVID-19. The collaborating institutions used their own protocols to collect whole blood in K2EDTA tubes. Collaborator samples were shipped for TCRbeta analysis as frozen whole blood, isolated PBMCs, or DNA extracted from either sample type. Concerning this clone itself: No cognate antigen has been identified for it. No qualities accompany the bases; no much larger clone lies one base away.

The immunoSEQ Assay, a bias-controlled multiplex PCR, was used to amplify TCRbeta CDR3 regions from genomic DNA. In the source study's methods: The number of nucleated cells in each sample was estimated from the amplification of reference gene primers within the assay. Sequence reads were collapsed and filtered to measure the absolute abundance of every unique TCRbeta CDR3 rearrangement. For each sample, productive Simpson clonality was calculated as the square root of Simpson's diversity index over productive rearrangements. What TCRdb holds here is the immuneACCESS table cut down to in-frame rearrangements. Part of the clones is not present; checked against another copy, under half of the missing clones reflect an unresolved V gene, and the others are unexplained. Clone size and V and J calls were adopted from that table, with D and trimming inferred from the DNA. This sample lists 230,000 or so clones; 75% to 85% were detected once. Around 1.5% of the sample belongs to the ten largest clones.

The germline V gene sets CDR1 to SGHTA and CDR2 to FQGNSA. Trimming accounts for 4 bases at V and 7 bases at J, while the number of junction bases matched to no gene is 11. Inclusive of the bounding cysteine and phenylalanine, the CDR3 is 15 residues long. Here the CDR3 DNA is all that survives: 45 bases in frame from base 1. The specimen sequenced was peripheral blood. The chain joins TRBV7-2 to TRBJ2-3, and 7 junction bases match TRBD2. This receptor was obtained from a woman aged 40 to 50 who had recovered from COVID-19. CDR3 reads: CASSSTPGEGNTQYF. The nucleotide sequence is TGTGCCAGCAGCTCCACCCCGGGGGAGGGAAATACGCAGTATTTT.